The 17 T cell receptor beta chains reported below all come from one sample, sequenced in a study of cytomegalovirus exposure and HLA in healthy donors. The PCR used 60 Vbeta and 13 Jbeta primers. Produced via immunoSEQ multiplex PCR; TCRdb's table is partial and in-frame only. The repertoire includes just over 150,000 clones, under 75% of them detected once, and approximately 7.1% sits in the top ten. The sequencing input was PBMCs. Receptors originate from a man in his forties in good health and CMV-seropositive.

The chain has TRBV12-5 and TRBJ1-1; 7 nucleotides agree with TRBD1. J was trimmed by 2 bases and V by 5 bases; bases with no gene match: 5. Germline V CDR1 and CDR2: LGHNT, FRNRAP. The CDR3 has 14 residues. The CDR3 nucleotides are TGTGCTAGTGGTCCTAGGACAGGCAACACTGAAGCTTTCTTT. Protein: CASGPRTGNTEAFF. The variable domain in full, completed from reference TRBV12-5 and TRBJ1-1, reads DARVTQTPRHKVTEMGQEVTMRCQPILGHNTVFWYRQTMMQGLELLAYFRNRAPLDDSGMPKDRFSAEMPDATLATLKIQPSEPRDSAVYFCASGPRTGNTEAFFGQGTRLTVV.

This clone has a handful of counts. The CDR3 region is CASIDSGTGTGELFF. DNA for the CDR3: TGTGCCAGCATCGATTCGGGGACAGGTACCGGGGAGCTGTTTTTT. The chain is built from TRBV21-1 and TRBJ2-2; TRBD1, as called in the table, went unchecked against the DNA. TRBV21-1 is a pseudogene segment. The CDR3 is 15 residues long.

The chain couples TRBV19 to TRBJ2-7; 7 bases map to TRBD2. With V trimmed by 3 bases and J by 3 bases, 5 bases remained unmatched. The CDR3 runs to 14 residues. Germline CDR1 reads LNHDA; CDR2 reads SQIVND (reference sequence). Here the CDR3 reads CASSMAGTNYEQYF. CDR3 bases: TGTGCCAGTAGTATGGCAGGGACTAACTACGAGCAGTACTTC.

This clone was detected only a few times. Here the CDR3 DNA reads TGCGCCAGCAGCTTGGGAGGGAACGGGGAGCTGTTTTTT. Amino acid sequence: CASSLGGNGELFF. This chain connects TRBV5-1 to TRBJ2-2, with D possibly being TRBD2 (5 bases). The CDR3 is 13 amino acids. Germline CDR1 and CDR2: SGHRS and YFSETQ. V lost 0 bases, J lost 7 bases, and 7 bases lay in between.

The chain recombines TRBV18 with TRBJ2-7; TRBD2 agrees at 11 bases. The germline gives CDR1 KGHSH, CDR2 LQKENI. J was trimmed by 0 bases and V by 5 bases; bases with no gene match: 6. This CDR3 spans 16 amino acids. In nucleotides, the CDR3 is TGTGCCAGCTCAGAATCCGGGACTAGCGGCTCCTACGAGCAGTACTTC. It specifies CASSESGTSGSYEQYF.

Written as DNA, the CDR3 is TGTGCCAGCAGCTTGGTCCCTAGCTCCTACGAGCAGTACTTC. Amino acids: CASSLVPSSYEQYF. This chain connects TRBV5-6 to TRBJ2-7; D uncertain. Germline CDR1 SGHDT, CDR2 YYEEEE. Trimming shortened V by 0 bases and J by 0 bases, and 7 bases separated the two germline ends. The CDR3 totals 14 residues.

CDR3 DNA sequence: TGTGCCAGTAGTAGGCAGGATAATCAGCCCCAGCATTTT. Protein: CASSRQDNQPQHF. The chain couples TRBV19 to TRBJ1-5; D is unclear. The CDR3 sequence is 13 residues long. Germline V gene sequence: CDR1 LNHDA, CDR2 SQIVND (reference sequence). Trimming stripped 4 bases from V and 4 bases from J, with 8 bases between.

V usage is TRBV5-6 and J usage is TRBJ1-2; 9 bases are a match to TRBD1. J gave up 6 bases and V 1 base, and 10 bases lay outside the gene matches. The germline V gene encodes CDR1 SGHDT and CDR2 YYEEEE. The CDR3 is made up of 16 amino acids. CDR3 amino acids: CASSLLGQGVWDGYTF. Written as DNA, the CDR3 is TGTGCCAGCAGCTTGTTGGGACAGGGCGTATGGGATGGCTACACCTTC. The full variable domain, completed using reference TRBV5-6 and TRBJ1-2, is DAGVTQSPTHLIKTRGQQVTLRCSPKSGHDTVSWYQQALGQGPQFIFQYYEEEERQRGNFPDRFSGHQFPNYSSELNVNALLLGDSALYLCASSLLGQGVWDGYTFGSGTRLTVV.

This chain joins TRBV2 and TRBJ2-5; no reliable D call. CDR3 length equals 12 residues. Germline assignment: CDR1 SNHLY and CDR2 FYNNEI. V was pared by 7 bases and J by 4 bases, with 10 bases between. CDR3 region: CASTLTGETQYF. The CDR3 bases are TGTGCCAGCACCTTGACGGGAGAGACCCAGTACTTC.

The sample holds a few counts of this clone. The chain combines TRBV6-1 with TRBJ2-7; TRBD1 aligns across 7 bases. The CDR3 runs 13 residues. V shed 4 bases, J shed 4 bases, and the junction held 4 bases outside the gene matches. Per the germline V gene, CDR1 is MNHNS and CDR2 is SASEGT. The CDR3 coding sequence is TGTGCCAGCAGTGCCGGGACAGCGTACGAGCAGTACTTC. The encoded protein is CASSAGTAYEQYF.

A word on this clone: An end of the junction differs from the germline gene, which may be a read error. As DNA, the CDR3 is TGTGCCAGCAGCTTGTCCTGGGGGCCCAAGGACTTC. Translation gives CASSLSWGPKDF. The rearrangement uses TRBV5-4 and TRBJ2-5, with D possibly matching TRBD1 (6 bases). The CDR3 consists of 12 residues. Per germline, CDR1 SGHNT and CDR2 YYREEE (reference sequence).

V is TRBV4-2 and J is TRBJ2-1; 9 positions agree with TRBD2. CDR1 is LGHNA and CDR2 is YNFKEQ in the germline V gene. V was pared by 1 base and J by 8 bases, with 21 bases of the junction left unmatched. CDR3 length equals 20 residues. The CDR3 DNA is TGTGCCAGCAGCCAAGTTCCCGGTGGCGGCGGGGGGGCCCAAGACGATGAGCAGTTCTTC. Translation gives CASSQVPGGGGGAQDDEQFF.

The chain recombines TRBV7-2 with TRBJ2-7; TRBD2 is a possible D gene (7 bases). Germline-derived CDR1 and CDR2 are SGHTA and FQGNSA. The CDR3 has 15 residues. V was trimmed by 2 bases and J by 6 bases, leaving 17 bases between them. The DNA of the CDR3 is TGTGCCAGCAGCTTAAGAGGGGGGGGTGGGGGCGAGCAGTACTTC. Its translation is CASSLRGGGGGEQYF.

This clone was found a few times. V usage is TRBV19 and J usage is TRBJ1-2, with 8 bases aligning to TRBD1. J lost 8 bases, V lost 2 bases, and 4 bases had no gene match. Germline CDR1 and CDR2: LNHDA and SQIVND (reference sequence). The CDR3 loop spans 13 amino acids. CDR3 in amino acids: CASSIQGANGYTF. CDR3 DNA: TGTGCCAGTAGTATACAGGGGGCAAACGGCTACACCTTC.

In its sample, this clone was seen a few times. The chain's CDR3 is CASSISGGGDGYTF. The CDR3 DNA reads as TGCGCCAGCAGCATATCAGGCGGAGGGGATGGCTACACCTTC. The chain links TRBV5-1 to TRBJ1-2, with a weak D call TRBD1 (5 bases). This CDR3 has 14 amino acids. The V gene's germline CDR1 is SGHRS and CDR2 YFSETQ. V dropped 4 bases and J dropped 6 bases, with 16 bases sitting between them.

This clone appeared a few times. V is TRBV6-1 and J is TRBJ2-7; 7 bases map to TRBD2. V shed 9 bases, J shed 6 bases, and the junction held 17 bases outside the gene matches. The CDR3 consists of 15 residues. Germline loops: CDR1 MNHNS, CDR2 SASEGT. The DNA of the CDR3 is TGTGCCAGGGCGACTAGGCGGCCGGGGGGAATCGAGCAGTACTTC. Translation gives CARATRRPGGIEQYF.

This clone was recorded once. The chain uses TRBV15 and TRBJ2-5; D not certain. With the DNA end fitting TRBJ2-7 better, the J assignment may be wrong. The CDR3 runs 13 residues. CDR1 LNHNV and CDR2 YYDKDF come from the germline V gene (reference sequence). CDR3: CATSSRDSYEQYF. In DNA, the CDR3 is TGTGCCACCAGCAGCCGCGACTCCTACGAGCAGTACTTC.